Below are 24 T cell receptor beta chains sequenced from a single sample in a study of blood T cell repertoires in COVID-19. Some clones are missing from TCRdb's copy, which holds only in-frame ones; the method was immunoSEQ multiplex PCR. The sample holds a few hundred thousand clones, roughly nine tenths seen once. The source material was peripheral blood. These receptors came from a woman aged 25 to 39 with COVID-19, enrolled during active disease.

The V call is TRBV7-2, the J call TRBJ1-6, with D possibly matching TRBD1 (6 bases). In germline, CDR1 is SGHTA, CDR2 FQGNSA. The CDR3 covers 15 residues. V lost 7 bases and J 7 bases, leaving 17 bases between the germline ends. This chain's CDR3 is CASNQQGQGNSPLHF. The CDR3 DNA sequence: TGTGCCAGCAACCAACAGGGCCAAGGGAATTCACCCCTCCACTTT.

This sequence joins TRBV19 and TRBJ1-6; D uncertain. Germline loops: CDR1 LNHDA, CDR2 SQIVND (reference sequence). With 0 bases removed from V and 7 bases from J, the gap between germline ends came to 10 bases. This CDR3 has 15 residues. In nucleotides, the CDR3 is TGTGCCAGTAGTATAGACCGACGGGGAAATTCACCCCTCCACTTT. It specifies CASSIDRRGNSPLHF.

The rearrangement joins TRBV19 to TRBJ2-3, with 7 positions matching TRBD1. CDR3 length: 15 residues. The trim removed 2 bases at V and 3 bases at J, leaving 5 bases unmatched. CDR1 is LNHDA and CDR2 is SQIVND in the germline V gene (reference sequence). CDR3 DNA sequence: TGTGCCAGTAGTATACCTGGACAGGATACAGATACGCAGTATTTT. Protein sequence: CASSIPGQDTDTQYF. The full variable domain, rest sourced from reference TRBV19 and TRBJ2-3, is DGGITQSPKYLFRKEGQNVTLSCEQNLNHDAMYWYRQDPGQGLRLIYYSQIVNDFQKGDIAEGYSVSREKKESFPLTVTSAQKNPTAFYLCASSIPGQDTDTQYFGPGTRLTVL.

This chain connects TRBV3-1 (or the pseudogene TRBV3-2) to TRBJ1-2, with a weak D call TRBD1 (6 bases). CDR1 is LGHDT and CDR2 is YNNKEL in the germline V gene (reference sequence). The CDR3 is 18 residues long. The V gene lost 1 base and the J gene lost 4 bases, with 22 bases spanning the gap. The DNA of the CDR3 is TGTGCCAGCAGCCAAGTTACGGTGATGGGGGGGCTGGCCTATGGCTACACCTTC. Protein sequence: CASSQVTVMGGLAYGYTF.

The chain has TRBV6-6 and TRBJ2-3; D remains unclear. CDR1 and CDR2 (germline): MNHNY, SVGAGI (reference sequence). There are 12 residues in the CDR3. Between the trimmed V and J ends, which lost 6 bases and 2 bases, there was a span of 6 bases. The CDR3 spells CASSPSTDTQYF. The CDR3, as DNA: TGTGCCAGCAGCCCCTCCACAGATACGCAGTATTTT.

The J gene is TRBJ2-5, the V gene TRBV7-9; 7 bases are a match to TRBD1. Trimming at V came to 5 bases and at J to 5 bases, leaving 14 bases not matched to a gene. CDR3 length: 16 amino acids. Germline V lookup: CDR1 SEHNR, CDR2 FQNEAQ (reference sequence). CDR3 protein: CASSTTRQGSQETQYF. CDR3 DNA sequence: TGTGCCAGCAGCACTACTCGACAGGGATCACAGGAGACCCAGTACTTC.

The genes are TRBV19 and TRBJ1-2; D uncertain. Germline V lookup: CDR1 LNHDA, CDR2 SQIVND (reference sequence). The germline V and J ends were trimmed by 5 bases and 4 bases, with 14 bases remaining between them. The CDR3 covers 14 residues. In DNA, the CDR3 is TGTGCCAGTAGTGATGACGGGAGACTCTATGGCTACACCTTC. It encodes CASSDDGRLYGYTF. Looking up the rest from reference TRBV19 and TRBJ1-2 gives the full variable domain: DGGITQSPKYLFRKEGQNVTLSCEQNLNHDAMYWYRQDPGQGLRLIYYSQIVNDFQKGDIAEGYSVSREKKESFPLTVTSAQKNPTAFYLCASSDDGRLYGYTFGSGTRLTVV.

The chain recombines TRBV19 with TRBJ1-5; 9 bases map to TRBD1. CDR1 is LNHDA and CDR2 is SQIVND in the germline V gene (reference sequence). This CDR3 has 16 residues. Germline trimming cut 5 bases from V and 6 bases from J; bases unmatched to any gene: 11. The CDR3 spells CASSGAGQGLGQPQHF. CDR3 sequence (DNA): TGTGCCAGTAGTGGCGCCGGACAGGGGCTTGGTCAGCCCCAGCATTTT.

The CDR3, as DNA: TGTGCCAGCAGCTTACCTGGGGCGGGAAGGGCGAGGAATGAGCAGTTCTTC. Residues: CASSLPGAGRARNEQFF. The chain combines TRBV7-8 with TRBJ2-1; TRBD2 is a possible D gene (6 bases). Trimming removed 2 bases from V and 7 bases from J, with 21 bases in between. The CDR3 consists of 17 residues. Germline assignment: CDR1 SGHVS and CDR2 FQNEAQ.

CDR3 residues: CATGVKLDNSPLHF. The CDR3 DNA is TGTGCCACTGGAGTAAAATTGGATAATTCACCCCTCCACTTT. This chain connects TRBV6-5 to TRBJ1-6; D is unresolved. The germline V gene has CDR1 MNHEY and CDR2 SVGAGI. This CDR3 has 14 amino acids. Trimming stripped 10 bases from V and 5 bases from J, with 15 bases between.

The J gene is TRBJ2-1, the V gene TRBV15, with TRBD1 as a possible D gene (5 bases). The ends were cut back, 0 bases at V and 5 bases at J, with 8 bases in the middle. Germline-derived CDR1 and CDR2 are LNHNV and YYDKDF (reference sequence). This CDR3 comprises 14 residues. The CDR3 protein is CATSRDNRNNEQFF. The DNA for the CDR3 is TGTGCCACCAGCAGAGATAACAGGAACAATGAGCAGTTCTTC.

Comments on this clone: One junction end does not reproduce the germline sequence, and a read error may be involved. The J gene is TRBJ2-1, the V gene TRBV27; possibly TRBD1 for D (5 bases). The CDR3 totals 11 residues. The germline CDR1 and CDR2 sequences are MNHEY and SMNVEV (reference sequence). The CDR3 loop reads CASSLYDSWVF. The CDR3 bases are TGTGCCAGCAGTTTATATGACAGCTGGGTCTTC.

The rearrangement uses TRBV2 and TRBJ2-5, with a weak D call TRBD1 (9 bases). CDR1 SNHLY and CDR2 FYNNEI come from the germline V gene. CDR3 size: 16 residues. V gave up 3 bases and J gave up 4 bases, with 18 bases separating them. Here the CDR3 reads CASSEERGTGRETQYF. For the CDR3, the DNA is TGTGCCAGCAGTGAGGAGCGGGGGACAGGGAGAGAGACCCAGTACTTC.

This clone was counted only a few times. This rearrangement joins TRBV6-5 to TRBJ1-3; 8 bases are shared with TRBD1. V was clipped by 2 bases and J by 8 bases; unmatched bases: 2. Germline CDR1 is MNHEY and CDR2 is SVGAGI. The CDR3 extends over 13 amino acids. The CDR3 bases are TGTGCCAGCAGTTACAACAGGGGGGACACCATATATTTT. Protein: CASSYNRGDTIYF.

The chain is built from TRBV5-4 and TRBJ1-6; D might be TRBD1 (6 bases). Germline CDR1 reads SGHNT; CDR2 reads YYREEE (reference sequence). The V end lost 0 bases, the J end lost 5 bases, and 12 bases lay between the germline ends. The CDR3 runs to 16 residues. The CDR3 spells CASSLDPGHNNSPLHF. The CDR3 DNA follows: TGTGCCAGCAGCTTGGATCCGGGACACAATAATTCACCCCTCCACTTT.

V usage is TRBV5-4 and J usage is TRBJ2-5, with TRBD1 matching 7 bases. Germline-derived CDR1 and CDR2 are SGHNT and YYREEE (reference sequence). V lost 1 base to trimming and J lost 1 base; unmatched junction nucleotides: 1. The CDR3 is made up of 14 amino acids. CDR3 residues: CASSLNRGQETQYF. DNA of the CDR3: TGTGCCAGCAGCTTGAACAGGGGCCAAGAGACCCAGTACTTC.

The V call is TRBV29-1, the J call TRBJ1-5; D unresolved. V was shortened by 7 bases and J by 7 bases, with 20 bases between the two germline ends. CDR1 SQVTM and CDR2 ANQGSEA come from the germline V gene. CDR3 length: 14 amino acids. This chain's CDR3 is CSAVLAGYPQPQHF. CDR3 nucleotide sequence: TGCAGCGCCGTGCTGGCAGGCTATCCCCAGCCCCAGCATTTT.

The V call is TRBV30, the J call TRBJ1-1, with a tentative D call TRBD1 (5 bases). The CDR3 contains 11 residues. CDR1 GTSNPN and CDR2 SVGIG come from the germline V gene (reference sequence). The V end lost 6 bases, the J end lost 4 bases, and 9 bases lay between the germline ends. CDR3 sequence reads: CACQGLTEAFF. CDR3 bases: TGTGCCTGCCAGGGTCTCACTGAAGCTTTCTTT.

This clone was seen once. The CDR3 reads CASSLEGTGPFLSKLFF. CDR3 DNA sequence: TGCGCCAGCAGCTTGGAAGGGACAGGGCCTTTCCTGTCGAAACTGTTTTTT. J is TRBJ1-4 and V is TRBV5-1, with 9 nucleotides matching TRBD1. CDR1 is SGHRS, CDR2 YFSETQ, per germline. The length of the CDR3 is 17 residues. With V trimmed by 0 bases and J by 11 bases, 14 bases remained unmatched.

The rearrangement joins TRBV3-1 (or the pseudogene TRBV3-2) to TRBJ1-1, with D unresolved. The CDR3 has 13 amino acids. Between the trimmed V and J ends, which lost 5 bases and 2 bases, there was a span of 9 bases. CDR1 and CDR2 from the germline V gene are LGHDT and YNNKEL (reference sequence). CDR3 coding DNA: TGTGCCAGCAGCTTCGGTTCCAACACTGAAGCTTTCTTT. Translating it yields CASSFGSNTEAFF.

In its sample, this clone was seen once. The chain is built from TRBV7-9 and TRBJ2-2; tentative D call: TRBD1 (6 bases). V lost 5 bases and J lost 1, with 11 bases in between. Germline V gene sequence: CDR1 SEHNR, CDR2 FQNEAQ (reference sequence). The CDR3 loop spans 15 amino acids. In nucleotides, the CDR3 is TGTGCCAGCAGCACATGGACAGAGAACACCGGGGAGCTGTTTTTT. It codes for CASSTWTENTGELFF.

The chain has TRBV14 and TRBJ2-5; TRBD2 matches 8 bases. Germline assignment: CDR1 SGHDN and CDR2 FVKESK. This CDR3 region has 16 residues. V lost 4 bases to trimming and J lost 4 bases; unmatched junction nucleotides: 11. The CDR3 is CASSLSAGVTVETQYF. The CDR3 DNA sequence: TGTGCCAGCAGCCTTTCAGCGGGGGTAACGGTAGAGACCCAGTACTTC.

Written as DNA, the CDR3 is TGTGCCAGCAGCTCTCACAGAGATATAGCCAAAAACATTCAGTACTTC. Amino acids: CASSSHRDIAKNIQYF. The rearrangement uses TRBV11-3 and TRBJ2-4; D is ambiguous. The V and J ends lost 4 bases and 0 bases respectively, with 13 bases between them. From germline, CDR1 is SGHNT and CDR2 YENEEA. The CDR3 spans 16 residues.

The chain couples TRBV3-1 (or the pseudogene TRBV3-2) to TRBJ2-7; 8 nucleotides agree with TRBD1. This CDR3 spans 11 amino acids. The V gene's germline CDR1 is LGHDT and CDR2 YNNKEL (reference sequence). The chain's CDR3 is CASSLRGQVVV. CDR3 in DNA: TGTGCCAGCAGCCTCCGGGGACAGGTTGTTGTC.